This T cell receptor beta chain stems from a study of blood T cell repertoires in COVID-19 (dated by TCRdb to about 2020). Study-level background: Samples from collaborators originated in the United States, Italy and Spain and spanned both the acute and convalescent phases of COVID-19. The repertoires were made available in a free public database intended to serve as a resource for research on the immune response to SARS-CoV-2. HLA class I and class II types, where available, came from metadata supplied by the sample provider rather than from assay-based typing. The samples were drawn from the first 160 participants of the ongoing ImmuneRACE study and from 1,254 subjects provided by 6 global collaborators. The material from the prospective study consisted of cDNA or gDNA derived from T cells, B-cell-depleted T cells, or PBMCs. The sample metadata nearly always contained a de-identified subject ID, COVID-19 status, age in years and sex. Deeply sampled blood TCRbeta repertoires from subjects exposed to, actively infected with, or recovered from COVID-19 were included in the dataset. General conclusions and limits of the study: Clinical and demographic metadata were provided uncurated, with the amount varying by source and participant.

Trimming removed 6 bases from V and 3 bases from J, leaving 5 bases between the germline ends. The germline V gene gives CDR1 as MDHEN and CDR2 as SYDVKM. Reading from cysteine to phenylalanine, the CDR3 counts 11 amino acids. Only the CDR3 DNA stays, 33 bases, in frame from base 1. As to this clone: Its binding antigen is unknown. One base away there is no much larger clone; base qualities are not given.

Collaborating institutions collected whole blood in K2EDTA tubes following their own protocols. For TCRbeta analysis, collaborators shipped samples in one of three forms: frozen whole blood, isolated PBMCs, or DNA extracted from either of those sample types. TCRbeta CDR3 regions were amplified from genomic DNA by means of the immunoSEQ Assay, a bias-controlled multiplex PCR. As for how the authors treated the data: The number of nucleated cells in each sample was estimated by amplification of reference gene primers within the assay. To quantify the absolute abundance of each unique TCRbeta CDR3 rearrangement, sequence reads were collapsed and filtered. Productive Simpson clonality was computed per sample as the square root of Simpson's diversity index over productive rearrangements. TCRdb's version of the immuneACCESS table is confined to in-frame rearrangements and falls short of the full clone set. An unresolved V gene accounts for under half of the shortfall where checked; the remainder is of unknown origin. The DNA was the basis for D and trimming; V, J and clone size are from that table. Across this sample there are more than 110,000 clones, with 70% to 80% seen only once. Clones ranked in the top ten supply 4.5% of the sample.

The sequenced material came from peripheral blood. This receptor was obtained from a woman older than 75 with active or convalescent COVID-19. The chain uses TRBV28 and TRBJ1-1, with TRBD1 as a weak D call on 5 bases. The CDR3 loop reads CASRTDTEAFF. The nucleotide sequence reads as follows: TGTGCCAGCAGGACAGACACTGAAGCTTTCTTT.